The 19 T cell receptor beta chains presented below share a single source sample, sequenced in a study of early stage breast cancer tumors. Using immunoSEQ multiplex PCR, the repertoire was profiled, and TCRdb retains in-frame clones only, with some absent. The data show approximately 39,000 clones, roughly 70% seen once. Sequencing was performed on blood. The receptors come from a person in their sixties or seventies with breast cancer.

V and J are TRBV19 and TRBJ1-5; 7 positions agree with TRBD1. CDR1 and CDR2 (germline): LNHDA, SQIVND (reference sequence). After removal of 4 bases from V and 4 bases from J, the junction contained 7 bases not matched to a gene. The CDR3 covers 15 residues. The CDR3 loop reads CASSSFRDSNQPQHF. The CDR3 DNA is TGTGCCAGTAGTAGTTTCAGGGACAGTAATCAGCCCCAGCATTTT.

The gene calls are TRBV7-5 and TRBJ2-7; the tabulated D call, TRBD1, remains unverified against the DNA. TRBV7-5 is assigned pseudogene status. The CDR3 is made up of 16 amino acids. CDR3 loop: CARSLATGGVSYEQYF. The CDR3 region has the DNA TGTGCCAGAAGCTTAGCGACAGGGGGTGTATCCTACGAGCAGTACTTC.

V usage is TRBV5-5 and J usage is TRBJ2-4; D not certain. V shed 1 base and J shed 9 bases, with 11 bases lying between them. Germline CDR1 reads SGHKS; CDR2 reads YYEKEE (reference sequence). The CDR3 loop spans 13 amino acids. The CDR3 protein is CASSLPWDSIQYF. CDR3 bases: TGTGCCAGCAGCTTGCCCTGGGATAGCATTCAGTACTTC.

The rearrangement links TRBV27 to TRBJ2-3, with 9 bases aligning to TRBD2. This CDR3 comprises 16 residues. Trimming cost V 0 bases and J 7 bases; bases outside gene matches: 8. The germline CDR1 and CDR2 sequences are MNHEY and SMNVEV (reference sequence). The DNA of the CDR3 is TGTGCCAGCAGTTTATCGCGGCGGGGGGGCCTCCATACGCAGTATTTT. Translated, it gives CASSLSRRGGLHTQYF.

The chain employs TRBV18 and TRBJ2-7; 9 bases map to TRBD2. With 5 bases clipped from V and 2 bases from J, the junction kept 7 bases outside the gene matches. Germline CDR1 is KGHSH and CDR2 is LQKENI. This CDR3 is built from 15 residues. The CDR3 sequence is CASSEASGVTYEQYF. The CDR3 nucleotides are TGTGCCAGCTCAGAGGCTAGCGGGGTCACCTACGAGCAGTACTTC.

The chain combines TRBV7-2 with TRBJ2-5; maybe TRBD2 (6 bases). The CDR3 is 16 amino acids. Trimming stripped 1 base from V and 0 bases from J, with 12 bases between. From germline, CDR1 is SGHTA and CDR2 FQGNSA. CDR3 sequence: CASSLGGAVYQETQYF. DNA for the CDR3: TGTGCCAGCAGCTTAGGCGGGGCCGTTTACCAAGAGACCCAGTACTTC.

This clone was observed once. The rearrangement uses TRBV7-9 and TRBJ1-6; D may be TRBD1 (5 bases). The CDR3 contains 16 residues. CDR1 is SEHNR and CDR2 is FQNEAQ in the germline V gene (reference sequence). The germline V and J ends were trimmed by 7 bases and 0 bases, with 13 bases remaining between them. As DNA, the CDR3 is TGTGCCAGCACCGTCGGGGGGAGCTCCTATAATTCACCCCTCCACTTT. Encoded protein: CASTVGGSSYNSPLHF.

V and J are TRBV2 and TRBJ1-5; D gene uncertain. V lost 6 bases and J lost 0, with 12 bases in between. The CDR3 contains 15 residues. Germline V CDR1 and CDR2: SNHLY, FYNNEI. This CDR3 reads CASRIGLASNQPQHF. CDR3 DNA sequence: TGTGCCAGCAGAATCGGACTCGCTAGCAATCAGCCCCAGCATTTT.

This rearrangement joins TRBV6-1 to TRBJ1-5; no clear D gene. Germline V CDR1 and CDR2: MNHNS, SASEGT. The V gene lost 4 bases and the J gene lost 9 bases, with 10 bases spanning the gap. The CDR3 sequence is 12 residues long. Here the CDR3 reads CASSVSALPQHF. CDR3 in DNA: TGTGCCAGCAGTGTCTCGGCTCTGCCCCAGCATTTT.

The rearrangement uses TRBV5-1 and TRBJ1-2; possibly TRBD1 for D (6 bases). The CDR3 sequence is 14 residues long. The germline V and J ends were trimmed by 1 base and 4 bases, with 11 bases remaining between them. Germline V gene data show CDR1 as SGHRS and CDR2 as YFSETQ. The CDR3 sequence: CASSLPGTPYGYTF. CDR3 coding DNA: TGCGCCAGCAGCTTGCCCGGGACACCCTATGGCTACACCTTC. The full variable domain, with the rest looked up from reference TRBV5-1 and TRBJ1-2, is KAGVTQTPRYLIKTRGQQVTLSCSPISGHRSVSWYQQTPGQGLQFLFEYFSETQRNKGNFPGRFSGRQFSNSRSEMNVSTLELGDSALYLCASSLPGTPYGYTFGSGTRLTVV.

This sequence joins TRBV6-6 and TRBJ2-4, with D unresolved. V was clipped by 6 bases and J by 4 bases, with 7 bases between them. CDR1 is MNHNY and CDR2 is SVGAGI in the germline V gene (reference sequence). This CDR3 has 12 amino acids. The CDR3 reads CASSQPKNIQYF. DNA of the CDR3: TGTGCCAGCAGCCAACCTAAAAACATTCAGTACTTC.

CDR3 region: CASSSEALTQYF. In DNA form, the CDR3 reads TGTGCCAGCAGTTCAGAGGCATTAACCCAGTACTTC. The gene calls are TRBV6-5 and TRBJ2-5; no clear D. CDR3 size: 12 residues. The germline gives CDR1 MNHEY, CDR2 SVGAGI. V dropped 4 bases and J dropped 8 bases, with 11 bases sitting between them.

V and J are TRBV19 and TRBJ2-5; a possible D gene is TRBD2 (6 bases). Germline V gives CDR1 LNHDA, CDR2 SQIVND (reference sequence). The V end lost 4 bases, the J end lost 2 bases, and 14 bases lay between the germline ends. The CDR3 is made up of 15 amino acids. CDR3 sequence: CASSSWRGIQETQYF. CDR3 bases: TGTGCCAGTAGTAGCTGGAGGGGTATTCAAGAGACCCAGTACTTC.

The chain uses TRBV5-1 and TRBJ1-2, with D tentatively TRBD1 (6 bases). The CDR3 extends over 14 amino acids. Germline CDR1 is SGHRS and CDR2 is YFSETQ. V lost 3 bases, J lost 3 bases, and 12 bases lay in between. CDR3: CASSSAGAHYGYTF. Here the CDR3 DNA reads TGCGCCAGCAGCTCGGCGGGGGCCCACTATGGCTACACCTTC.

The V call is TRBV25-1, the J call TRBJ2-3, with a possible D match to TRBD2 (6 bases). Trimming took 4 bases from V and 3 from J, leaving 11 bases between them. Germline loops: CDR1 MGHDK, CDR2 SYGVNS. The CDR3 extends over 14 amino acids. The CDR3 DNA reads TGTGCCAGCAGTGCGAGGAGGGGAACAGATACGCAGTATTTT. It encodes CASSARRGTDTQYF.

The chain links TRBV27 to TRBJ2-1, with a weak D call TRBD2 (5 bases). Germline values: CDR1 MNHEY, CDR2 SMNVEV (reference sequence). There are 13 residues in the CDR3. The V and J ends lost 4 bases and 6 bases respectively, with 10 bases between them. CDR3 amino acids: CASSSGLFNEQFF. The CDR3 region has the DNA TGTGCCAGCAGTTCAGGACTCTTCAATGAGCAGTTCTTC.

The chain recombines TRBV30 with TRBJ1-1, with D possibly matching TRBD1 (5 bases). The CDR3 extends over 12 amino acids. Trimming pared 2 bases from V and 7 bases from J, leaving 11 bases between. CDR1 and CDR2 from the germline V gene are GTSNPN and SVGIG (reference sequence). The CDR3 region has the DNA TGTGCCTGGAGTCCTGGGAGGGGTGAAGCTTTCTTT. This encodes CAWSPGRGEAFF.

The chain has TRBV6-5 and TRBJ1-6, with D tentatively TRBD1 (6 bases). This CDR3 has 13 amino acids. Trimming shortened V by 8 bases and J by 11 bases, and 16 bases separated the two germline ends. Germline-derived CDR1 and CDR2 are MNHEY and SVGAGI. CDR3 bases: TGTGCCAGCGGAAGGGGGGGTGGGGCACCCCTCCACTTT. Protein sequence: CASGRGGGAPLHF.

The chain combines TRBV5-1 with TRBJ2-1; TRBD2 matches 11 bases. CDR3 size: 17 residues. The germline V gene has CDR1 SGHRS and CDR2 YFSETQ. Unmatched junction bases numbered 2, after V lost 0 bases and J lost 0 bases. The CDR3 DNA is TGCGCCAGCAGCTTGGGACTAGCGGGGAGCTCCTACAATGAGCAGTTCTTC. As protein: CASSLGLAGSSYNEQFF.